This TCR beta chain was captured by sequencing in a study of CD8+CD57+ T cells in acquired aplastic anemia. Profiling that covered TCR beta VDJ and CDR3 relied on genomic DNA as its template. TCRdb analysed the reads with MiXCR anew, one entry per CDR3 protein. The repertoire holds some 210,000 distinct CDR3 sequences, with 61% as singletons. This clonotype has a count of ten or more. What was sequenced was sorted CD4+, CD8+, or CD8+CD57+ T cells (not recorded which) from PBMCs. The sequence derives from a human donor in good health.

The CDR3 nucleotides are TGTGCCAGCAGCCCGGGGACAGGGTTTGTCGAGCAGTACTTC. It is translated as CASSPGTGFVEQYF. This sequence joins TRBV9 and TRBJ2-7, with TRBD1 matching 9 bases. The CDR3 is 14 residues long. After removal of 4 bases from V and 6 bases from J, the junction contained 8 bases not matched to a gene. CDR1 and CDR2 from the germline V gene are SGDLS and YYNGEE.